A selection of T cell receptor beta chains follows, all from one sample in a study of regulatory T cells in long-lasting Graves disease. MiXCR, applied by TCRdb to the multiplex PCR reads, yields one record per CDR3 protein. Among about 310,000 distinct CDR3 sequences listed, under 25% were seen once. The sequencing used peripheral blood mononuclear cells (PBMCs), collected when the disease was refractory, from a patient treated with antithyroid drugs. All receptors derive from a female donor with Graves disease. CDR3s include the opening cysteine and the closing phenylalanine or tryptophan. A D gene is named only where the DNA matches it firmly. A clone size is listed for some rows: how often the clone was seen (once, few, many), or a class if it is expanded.

J | size | V | D | length | DNA | CDR3
TRBJ2-7 | many | TRBV6-1 | . | 12 | TGTGCCAGCGGGGGGACATCCTACGAGCAGTACTTC | CASGGTSYEQYF
TRBJ2-3 | many | TRBV2 | . | 11 | TGTGCCAGCTCCCGGACAGATACGCAGTATTTT | CASSRTDTQYF
TRBJ1-6 | few | TRBV6-4 | . | 13 | TGTGCCAGCAGTCGACAGACGGATTCACCCCTCCACTTT | CASSRQTDSPLHF
TRBJ2-2 | few | TRBV28 | TRBD1 | 19 | TGTGCCAGCACCGAAAGTACTTGGGGGACAGGGGGCCAAACCGGGGAGCTGTTTTTT | CASTESTWGTGGQTGELFF
TRBJ2-7 | few | TRBV7-9 | TRBD2 | 17 | TGTGCCAGCAGCTCCGGGGCTAGCGGGATGTTTACCTACGAGCAGTACTTC | CASSSGASGMFTYEQYF
TRBJ2-7 | few | TRBV2 | . | 11 | TGTGCCAGCAGGGGGTGGGACGAGCAGTACTTC | CASRGWDEQYF
TRBJ2-7 | . | TRBV25-1 | . | 14 | TGTGCCAGCAGTGAATCGCAGGGGACCTACGAGCAGTACTTC | CASSESQGTYEQYF
TRBJ1-1 | . | TRBV14 | . | 17 | TGTGCCAGCAGCCAGGGGCCTACTCGAAGGGAGAACACTGAAGCTTTCTTT | CASSQGPTRRENTEAFF
TRBJ2-2 | . | TRBV7-2 | . | 14 | TGTGCCAGCAGCTTCGTAGGGTTCACCGGGGAGCTGTTTTTT | CASSFVGFTGELFF
TRBJ2-3 | . | TRBV28 | . | 14 | TGTGCCAGCAGTTTACGTGGGAGTGGAGATACGCAGTATTTT | CASSLRGSGDTQYF
TRBJ1-4 | few | TRBV6-2/TRBV6-3 | . | 16 | TGTGCCAGCAGTGGAGCCCAGGGGACGACTAATGAAAAACTGTTTTTT | CASSGAQGTTNEKLFF
TRBJ1-2 | many | TRBV15 | . | 14 | TGTGCCACCAGCAGAGGAACGGGGGGGTATGGCTACACCTTC | CATSRGTGGYGYTF
TRBJ1-2 | few | TRBV4-3 | . | 17 | TGCGCCAGCAGCCAAGAAGGTGGGACGGGACTTAACTATGGCTACACCTTC | CASSQEGGTGLNYGYTF
TRBJ2-1 | . | TRBV4-2 | . | 12 | TGTGCCAGCAGTCCGGACTCAAGCTTTCAGTTCTTC | CASSPDSSFQFF
TRBJ2-1 | . | TRBV10-3 | TRBD2 | 17 | TGTGCCATCAGTGAGGACTCGGGACTAGCGGGAGTAAATGAGCAGTTCTTC | CAISEDSGLAGVNEQFF
TRBJ1-2 | . | TRBV4-3 | TRBD1 | 17 | TGCGCCAGCAGCCAAGATCTCCGGGACAGGGGCCTCTATGGCTACACCTTC | CASSQDLRDRGLYGYTF
TRBJ1-6 | many | TRBV20-1 | . | 13 | TGCAGTGCTCTGAGAATGCACAATTCACCCCTCCACTTT | CSALRMHNSPLHF
TRBJ2-3 | . | TRBV6-1 | . | 13 | TGTGCCAGCAGCAGAACTAGAGCTGATACGCAGTATTTT | CASSRTRADTQYF
TRBJ1-4 | . | TRBV10-3 | . | 14 | TGTGCCATCAGTCAACGCATAACTAATGAAAAACTGTTTTTT | CAISQRITNEKLFF
TRBJ2-7 | many | TRBV27 | TRBD1 | 14 | TGTGCCAGCAGTGACATTGACAGGGACTACGAGCAGTACTTC | CASSDIDRDYEQYF
TRBJ2-7 | many | TRBV10-3 | . | 14 | TGTGCCATCAGTGAATTCCCAGGGGCCTACGAGCAGTACTTC | CAISEFPGAYEQYF
TRBJ2-1 | . | TRBV20-1 | TRBD2 | 14 | TGCAGTGCTAGAATAGCGGGAGGGCCAGTTGAGCAGTTCTTC | CSARIAGGPVEQFF
TRBJ2-5 | . | TRBV7-6 | . | 19 | TGTGCCAGCAGCTTAGGGGGTTGGTCGATGGAGGCAGATCAAGAGACCCAGTACTTC | CASSLGGWSMEADQETQYF
TRBJ1-6 | many | TRBV30 | . | 16 | TGTGCCTGGAGTCCTCACCGACCTCGCTATAATTCACCCCTCCACTTT | CAWSPHRPRYNSPLHF
TRBJ1-5 | few | TRBV6-1 | . | 16 | TGTGCCAGCACTACTTCGGGGTTGGGGGAATGGCAGCCCCAGCATTTT | CASTTSGLGEWQPQHF
TRBJ2-7 | many | TRBV19 | TRBD2 | 14 | TGTGCCAGCAGTATTAGCGGGAGCTCCTACGAGCAGTACTTC | CASSISGSSYEQYF
TRBJ2-7 | many | TRBV7-9 | . | 15 | TGTGCCAGCACCGTCTCCGGAGAGAGCGACTACGAGCAGTACTTC | CASTVSGESDYEQYF
TRBJ2-7 | many | TRBV7-2 | . | 14 | TGTGCCAGCAGCTCCTGGACGGATTTTACGCAGCAGTACTTC | CASSSWTDFTQQYF
TRBJ2-2 | few | TRBV30 | TRBD2 | 14 | TGTGCCTGGACCATGCTAGCGGGAACCGGGGAGCTGTTTTTT | CAWTMLAGTGELFF
TRBJ1-2 | few | TRBV20-1 | . | 14 | TGCAGCTCCCGAATGGGGACTGTGGCGGATGGCTACACCTTC | CSSRMGTVADGYTF
TRBJ2-3 | few | TRBV11-2 | TRBD1 | 14 | TGTGCCAGCAGCTGGGACAGATACACAGATACGCAGTATTTT | CASSWDRYTDTQYF
TRBJ2-5 | many | TRBV12-3/TRBV12-4 | . | 15 | TGTGCCAGCAGTCCACCCGGGTGGTACCAAGAGACCCAGTACTTC | CASSPPGWYQETQYF
TRBJ2-4 | many | TRBV11-2 | . | 15 | TGTGCCAGCAGCTTTGTGGGAGTGGCCAAAAACATTCAGTACTTC | CASSFVGVAKNIQYF
TRBJ2-7 | few | TRBV6-2/TRBV6-3 | . | 14 | TGTGCCAGCAGTTACGGGTTTACCTCCTACGAGCAGTACTTC | CASSYGFTSYEQYF
TRBJ1-2 | . | TRBV20-1 | . | 14 | TGCAGTGCTAGAGGTTCCAGGGTGGGGTATGGCTACACCTTC | CSARGSRVGYGYTF
TRBJ2-7 | few | TRBV27 | . | 16 | TGTGCCAGCAGCCGTATCGCAGGGGACCTAGCGCGAGGGCAGTACTTC | CASSRIAGDLARGQYF
TRBJ2-7 | many | TRBV10-3 | TRBD1 | 15 | TGTGCCATCAGTGAGTCCGGACAGGTAGCCTACGAGCAGTACTTC | CAISESGQVAYEQYF
TRBJ2-5 | many | TRBV7-2 | TRBD1 | 14 | TGTGCCAGCAGCCGGACAGGGGCTGAGGAGACCCAGTACTTC | CASSRTGAEETQYF
TRBJ2-5 | many | TRBV20-1 | TRBD2 | 16 | TGCAGTGCTACGCCTTCCTCGGGAGGGCCCCAAGAGACCCAGTACTTC | CSATPSSGGPQETQYF
TRBJ2-7 | many | TRBV28 | . | 15 | TGTGCCAGCAGATCGAGAAATAGCGCGTCCTACGAGCAGTACTTC | CASRSRNSASYEQYF
TRBJ2-2 | . | TRBV30 | . | 15 | TGTGCCTGGAGTGTAGGGCCAGGAAACACCGGGGAGCTGTTTTTT | CAWSVGPGNTGELFF
TRBJ2-3 | . | TRBV6-6 | . | 13 | TGTGCCAGCAGTTACTCGAGGGAGGATACGCAGTATTTT | CASSYSREDTQYF
TRBJ2-7 | many | TRBV11-2 | . | 13 | TGTGCCAGCAGCTCGCCCCCCAGCTGGGAGCAGTACTTC | CASSSPPSWEQYF
TRBJ2-5 | . | TRBV19 | TRBD1 | 14 | TGTGCCAGTAGACGCGGACAGGCCGGAGAGACCCAGTACTTC | CASRRGQAGETQYF
TRBJ2-5 | few | TRBV5-6 | TRBD2 | 17 | TGTGCCAGCAGCTTGCTTGCGGGACTAGGGGTCGCTGAGACCCAGTACTTC | CASSLLAGLGVAETQYF
TRBJ1-1 | many | TRBV5-1 | . | 12 | TGCGCCAGCCGCCTCGGGAACACTGAAGCTTTCTTT | CASRLGNTEAFF
TRBJ2-7 | . | TRBV7-9 | TRBD2 | 14 | TGTGCCAGCAGCTTAGCGGGAGGGAAAGGCGAGCAGTACTTC | CASSLAGGKGEQYF